This TCR beta chain was captured in a study of regulatory T cells in long-lasting Graves disease. This clonotype appeared many times. Time point here: newly diagnosed GD, antithyroid drugs for less than 3 months. Extracted RNA from PBMCs served as the source of the TCR library. Germline V gene sequence: CDR1 DFQATT, CDR2 SNEGSKA (reference sequence). The CDR3 runs 14 residues. V was shortened by 4 bases and J by 0 bases, with 11 bases between the two germline ends. Combining iRepertoire HTBI primers with Arm-PCR of CDR3 regions, the authors built TCR beta libraries. MiXCR, applied by TCRdb to the multiplex PCR reads, yields one record per CDR3 protein. The top ten hold over 15% of the sample, which has approximately 400,000 distinct CDR3 sequences, under 15% seen once. This sample was also put to use in a study of T cells in Graves' hyperthyroidism and ophthalmopathy.

The sequencing here drew on peripheral blood mononuclear cells (PBMCs), taken at new diagnosis, from a patient treated with antithyroid drugs. The rearrangement links TRBV20-1 to TRBJ2-3; no reliable D call. The origin of this receptor is a woman between 25 and 40 years old with Graves disease. CDR3 coding DNA: TGCAGTGCTAAGCCACGACCTAGCACAGATACGCAGTATTTT. Translation gives CSAKPRPSTDTQYF.